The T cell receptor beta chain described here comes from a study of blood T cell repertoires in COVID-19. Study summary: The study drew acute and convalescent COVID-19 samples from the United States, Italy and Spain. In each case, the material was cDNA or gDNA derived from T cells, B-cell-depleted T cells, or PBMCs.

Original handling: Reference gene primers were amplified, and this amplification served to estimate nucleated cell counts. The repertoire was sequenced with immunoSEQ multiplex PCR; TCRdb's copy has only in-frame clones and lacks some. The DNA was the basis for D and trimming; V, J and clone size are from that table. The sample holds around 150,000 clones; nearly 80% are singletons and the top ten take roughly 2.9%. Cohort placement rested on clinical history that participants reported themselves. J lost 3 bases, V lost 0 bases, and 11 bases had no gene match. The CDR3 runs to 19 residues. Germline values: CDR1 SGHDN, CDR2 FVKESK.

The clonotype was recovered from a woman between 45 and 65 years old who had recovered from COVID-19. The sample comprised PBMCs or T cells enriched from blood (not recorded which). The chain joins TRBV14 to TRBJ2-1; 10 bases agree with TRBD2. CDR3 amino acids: CASSQEPIVAGGHYNEQFF. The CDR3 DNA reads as TGTGCCAGCAGCCAAGAGCCCATTGTAGCGGGAGGACACTACAATGAGCAGTTCTTC.